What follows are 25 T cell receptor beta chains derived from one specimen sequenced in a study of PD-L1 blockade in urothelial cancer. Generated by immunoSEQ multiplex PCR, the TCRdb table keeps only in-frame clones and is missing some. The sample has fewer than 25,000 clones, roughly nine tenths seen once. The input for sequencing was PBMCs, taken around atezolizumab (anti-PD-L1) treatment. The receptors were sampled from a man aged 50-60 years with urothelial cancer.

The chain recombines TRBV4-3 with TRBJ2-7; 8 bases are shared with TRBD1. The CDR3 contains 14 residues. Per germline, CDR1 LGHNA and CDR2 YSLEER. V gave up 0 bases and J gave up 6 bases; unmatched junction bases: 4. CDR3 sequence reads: CASSQDRGLIEQYF. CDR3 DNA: TGCGCCAGCAGCCAAGACAGGGGGCTCATCGAGCAGTACTTC.

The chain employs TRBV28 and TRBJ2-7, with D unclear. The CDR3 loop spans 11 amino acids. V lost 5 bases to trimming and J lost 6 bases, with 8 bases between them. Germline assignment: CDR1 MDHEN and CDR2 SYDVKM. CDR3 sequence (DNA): TGTGCCAGCAGTCAAAATTCCGAGCAGTACTTC. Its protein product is CASSQNSEQYF.

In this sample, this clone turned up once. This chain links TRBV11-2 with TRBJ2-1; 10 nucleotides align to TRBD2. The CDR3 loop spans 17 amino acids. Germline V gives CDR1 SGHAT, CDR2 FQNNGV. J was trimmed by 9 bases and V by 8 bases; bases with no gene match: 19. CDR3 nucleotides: TGTGCCAGCTCCTCTCCGAAACTAGCGGGGAGGGGTGGTGAGCAGTTCTTC. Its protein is CASSSPKLAGRGGEQFF.

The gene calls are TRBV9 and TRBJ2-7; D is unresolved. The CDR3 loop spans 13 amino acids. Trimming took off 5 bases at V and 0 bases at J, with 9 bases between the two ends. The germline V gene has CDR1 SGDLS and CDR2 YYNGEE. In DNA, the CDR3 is TGTGCCAGCAGTGTGGCAGACTCCTACGAGCAGTACTTC. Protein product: CASSVADSYEQYF.

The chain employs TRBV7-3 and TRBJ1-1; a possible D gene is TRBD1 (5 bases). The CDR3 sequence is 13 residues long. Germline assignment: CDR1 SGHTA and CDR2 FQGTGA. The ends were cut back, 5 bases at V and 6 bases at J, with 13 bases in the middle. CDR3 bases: TGTGCCAGCAGCCGACGGTCGGGGGCTGAAGCTTTCTTT. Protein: CASSRRSGAEAFF.

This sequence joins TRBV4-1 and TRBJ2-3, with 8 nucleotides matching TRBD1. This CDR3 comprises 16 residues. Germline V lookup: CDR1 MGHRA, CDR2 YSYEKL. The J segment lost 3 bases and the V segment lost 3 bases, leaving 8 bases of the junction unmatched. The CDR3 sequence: CASSQFRTGRTDTQYF. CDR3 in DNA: TGCGCCAGCAGCCAGTTTAGGACAGGGAGGACAGATACGCAGTATTTT.

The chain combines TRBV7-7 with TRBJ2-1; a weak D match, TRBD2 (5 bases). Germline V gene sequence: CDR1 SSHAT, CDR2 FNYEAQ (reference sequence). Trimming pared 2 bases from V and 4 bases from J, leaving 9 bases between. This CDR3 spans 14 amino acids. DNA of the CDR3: TGTGCCAGCAGCTTACAACTAGATTACAATGAGCAGTTCTTC. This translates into CASSLQLDYNEQFF.

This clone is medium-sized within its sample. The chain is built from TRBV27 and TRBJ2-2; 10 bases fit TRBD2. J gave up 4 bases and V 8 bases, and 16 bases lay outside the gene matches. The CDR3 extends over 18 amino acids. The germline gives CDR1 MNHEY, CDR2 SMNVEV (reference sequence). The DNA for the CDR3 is TGTGCCAGCTTCCCCGGTGGGCTAGCGGGAGTCTTCACCGGGGAGCTGTTTTTT. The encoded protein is CASFPGGLAGVFTGELFF.

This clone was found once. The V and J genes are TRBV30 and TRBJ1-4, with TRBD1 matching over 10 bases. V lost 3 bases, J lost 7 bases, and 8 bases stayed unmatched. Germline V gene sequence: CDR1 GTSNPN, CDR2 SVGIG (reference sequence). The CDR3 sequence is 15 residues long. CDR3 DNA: TGTGCCTGGAGGGGACAGGGGACGCCGGGTGAAAAACTGTTTTTT. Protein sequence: CAWRGQGTPGEKLFF.

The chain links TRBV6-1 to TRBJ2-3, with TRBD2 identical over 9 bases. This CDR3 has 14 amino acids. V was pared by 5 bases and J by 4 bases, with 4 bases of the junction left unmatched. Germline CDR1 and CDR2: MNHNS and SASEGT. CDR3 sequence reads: CASSIAGEADTQYF. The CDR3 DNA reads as TGTGCCAGCAGTATAGCGGGAGAGGCAGATACGCAGTATTTT.

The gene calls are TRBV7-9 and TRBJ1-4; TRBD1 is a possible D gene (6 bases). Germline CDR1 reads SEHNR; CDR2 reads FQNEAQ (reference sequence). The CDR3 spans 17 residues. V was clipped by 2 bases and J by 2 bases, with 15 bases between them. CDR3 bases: TGTGCCAGCAGCTTAACAAACAGGGTTGGGACTAATGAAAAACTGTTTTTT. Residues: CASSLTNRVGTNEKLFF. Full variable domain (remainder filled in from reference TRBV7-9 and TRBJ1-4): DTGVSQNPRHKITKRGQNVTFRCDPISEHNRLYWYRQTLGQGPEFLTYFQNEAQLEKSRLLSDRFSAERPKGSFSTLEIQRTEQGDSAMYLCASSLTNRVGTNEKLFFGSGTQLSVL.

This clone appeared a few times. CDR3 DNA sequence: TGTGCCAGCAGTTTGCCGCGAGCGGGAGTCTTAACACCCAGGTACAATGAGCAGTTCTTC. It specifies CASSLPRAGVLTPRYNEQFF. This chain joins TRBV28 and TRBJ2-1; 8 bases align to TRBD2. CDR1 is MDHEN and CDR2 is SYDVKM in the germline V gene. J gave up 4 bases and V 3 bases, and 20 bases lay outside the gene matches. The CDR3 runs to 20 residues.

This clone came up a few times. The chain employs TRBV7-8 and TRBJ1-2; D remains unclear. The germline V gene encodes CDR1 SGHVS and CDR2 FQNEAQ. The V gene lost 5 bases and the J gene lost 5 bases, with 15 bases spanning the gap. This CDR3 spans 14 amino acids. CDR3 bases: TGTGCCAGCAGCCCCATAGAGGGTCGATATGGCTACACCTTC. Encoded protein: CASSPIEGRYGYTF.

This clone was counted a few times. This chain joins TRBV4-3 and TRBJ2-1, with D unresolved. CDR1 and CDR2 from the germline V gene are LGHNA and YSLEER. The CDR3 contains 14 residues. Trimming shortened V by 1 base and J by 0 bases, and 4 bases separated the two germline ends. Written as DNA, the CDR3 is TGCGCCAGCAGCCAAGGCGGCTCCTACAATGAGCAGTTCTTC. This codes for CASSQGGSYNEQFF.

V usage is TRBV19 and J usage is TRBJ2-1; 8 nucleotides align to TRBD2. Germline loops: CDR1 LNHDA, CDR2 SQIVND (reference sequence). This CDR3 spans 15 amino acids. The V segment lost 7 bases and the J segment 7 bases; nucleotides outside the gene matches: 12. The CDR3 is CASNPAGVKLNEQFF. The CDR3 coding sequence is TGTGCCAGTAACCCAGCGGGGGTCAAGTTGAATGAGCAGTTCTTC.

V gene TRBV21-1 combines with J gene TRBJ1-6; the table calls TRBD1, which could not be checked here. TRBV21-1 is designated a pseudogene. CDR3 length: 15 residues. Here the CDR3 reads CASSTSRHCDSPLHF. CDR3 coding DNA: TGTGCCAGCAGCACCTCTCGACATTGTGATTCACCCCTCCACTTT.

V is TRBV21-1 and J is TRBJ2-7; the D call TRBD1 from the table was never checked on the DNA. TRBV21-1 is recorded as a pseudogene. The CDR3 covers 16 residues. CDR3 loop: CASSKVEWGRADEQYF. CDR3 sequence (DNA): TGTGCCAGCAGCAAAGTAGAATGGGGCAGGGCAGACGAGCAGTACTTC.

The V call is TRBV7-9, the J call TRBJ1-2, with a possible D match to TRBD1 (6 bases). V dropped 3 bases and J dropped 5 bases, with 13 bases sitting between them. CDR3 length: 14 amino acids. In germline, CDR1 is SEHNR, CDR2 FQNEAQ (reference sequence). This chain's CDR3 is CASSFWGPEYGYTF. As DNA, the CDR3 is TGTGCCAGCAGCTTCTGGGGGCCAGAGTATGGCTACACCTTC.

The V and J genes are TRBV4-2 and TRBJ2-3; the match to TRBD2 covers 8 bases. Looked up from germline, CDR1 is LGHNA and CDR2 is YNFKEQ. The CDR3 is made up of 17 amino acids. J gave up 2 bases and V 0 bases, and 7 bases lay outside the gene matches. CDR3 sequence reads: CASSQEGSGGLTDTQYF. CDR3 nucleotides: TGTGCCAGCAGCCAAGAAGGAAGCGGGGGACTCACAGATACGCAGTATTTT.

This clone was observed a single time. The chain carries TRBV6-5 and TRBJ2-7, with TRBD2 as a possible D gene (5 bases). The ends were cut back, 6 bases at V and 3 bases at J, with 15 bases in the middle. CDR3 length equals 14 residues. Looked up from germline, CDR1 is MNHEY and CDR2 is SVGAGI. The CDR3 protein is CASRSLGVNYEQYF. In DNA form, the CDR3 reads TGTGCCAGCAGATCCCTCGGGGTAAACTACGAGCAGTACTTC.

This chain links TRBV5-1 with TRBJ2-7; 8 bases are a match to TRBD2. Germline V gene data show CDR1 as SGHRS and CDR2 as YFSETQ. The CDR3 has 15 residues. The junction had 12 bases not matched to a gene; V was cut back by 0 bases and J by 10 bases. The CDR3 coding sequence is TGCGCCAGCAGCTTGGCCCAAGCGGGAGCCCGCGTACAGTACTTC. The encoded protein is CASSLAQAGARVQYF.

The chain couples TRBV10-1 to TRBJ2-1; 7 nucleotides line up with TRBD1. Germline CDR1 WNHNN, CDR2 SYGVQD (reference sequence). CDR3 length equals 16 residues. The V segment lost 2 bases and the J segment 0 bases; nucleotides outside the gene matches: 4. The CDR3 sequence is CASSEKQGSSYNEQFF. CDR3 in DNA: TGCGCCAGCAGTGAGAAACAGGGGAGCTCCTACAATGAGCAGTTCTTC.

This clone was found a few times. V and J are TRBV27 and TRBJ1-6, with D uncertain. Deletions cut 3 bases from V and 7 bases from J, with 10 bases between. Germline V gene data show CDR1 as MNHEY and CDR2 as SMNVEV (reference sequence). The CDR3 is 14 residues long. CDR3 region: CASSFNSRNSPLHF. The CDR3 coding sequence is TGTGCCAGCAGTTTCAACTCCCGAAATTCACCCCTCCACTTT.

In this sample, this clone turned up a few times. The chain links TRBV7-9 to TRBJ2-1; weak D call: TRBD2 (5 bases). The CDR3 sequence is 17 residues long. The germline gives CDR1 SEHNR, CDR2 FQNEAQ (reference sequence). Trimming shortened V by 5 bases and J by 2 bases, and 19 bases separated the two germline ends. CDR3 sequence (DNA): TGTGCCAGCAGCCAGCGGAACGCGAGACGGACCTACAATGAGCAGTTCTTC. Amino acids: CASSQRNARRTYNEQFF. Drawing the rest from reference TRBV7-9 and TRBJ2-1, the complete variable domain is DTGVSQNPRHKITKRGQNVTFRCDPISEHNRLYWYRQTLGQGPEFLTYFQNEAQLEKSRLLSDRFSAERPKGSFSTLEIQRTEQGDSAMYLCASSQRNARRTYNEQFFGPGTRLTVL.

Here the CDR3 reads CASRDRVEYF. The CDR3 DNA follows: TGTGCCAGCAGGGACAGGGTGGAGTATTTT. The chain is built from TRBV6-5 and TRBJ2-3; TRBD1 aligns across 8 bases. The length of the CDR3 is 10 residues. The germline gives CDR1 MNHEY, CDR2 SVGAGI. After removal of 6 bases from V and 13 bases from J, the junction contained 3 bases not matched to a gene.